The clone carrying this T cell receptor (beta chain) has a handful of counts. Antigen unknown. Two oligonucleotides, mixed equimolar, formed the beta constant-region primer covering TRBC1 and TRBC2. The ligated cDNA underwent four PCR rounds using SP2 and nested alpha and beta constant-region primers. Ligation attached a single-stranded oligonucleotide with a 12-nucleotide UMI and the SP2 primer to the cDNA 3' end. TCRdb processed the UMI-ligation and nested PCR reads anew with MiXCR; each CDR3 protein has one entry. This sample has 120,000 to 150,000 distinct CDR3 sequences, with under 25% found just once. These data are taken from a study of naive and memory T cell subsets. Study observations and caveats: From naive to CM, EM and EMRA, diversity decreased and Gini increased. RNA-based TCR counts may shift with T cell activation and differentiation. A few larger clonotypes appeared in naive repertoires, especially CD8, possibly memory cells re-expressing CD45RA.

Cells stained for CD3, CD4, CD8, CD45RA, CD27 and viability were sorted into four CD45RA/CD27 subsets. Trimming removed 2 bases from V and 0 bases from J, with 15 bases in between. This CDR3 is 17 amino acids long. CDR1 and CDR2 from the germline V gene are SGDLS and YYNGEE. V usage is TRBV9 and J usage is TRBJ1-3; tentative D call: TRBD1 (5 bases). Sample: naive CD4+ T cells from blood. The TCR comes from a human donor in good health. The CDR3 DNA sequence: TGTGCCAGCAGCGTGTCCCCGGGACCCGGCTCTGGAAACACCATATATTTT. Encoded protein: CASSVSPGPGSGNTIYF.